This T cell receptor beta chain is drawn from a study of blood T cell repertoires in COVID-19. In the study overall: From the United States, Italy and Spain came samples of acute and convalescent COVID-19.

Original data processing: Cell counts per sample came from amplifying reference gene primers. This table comes from immunoSEQ multiplex PCR, and its TCRdb copy is limited to in-frame clones, with some not included. V and J calls and clone size are given by that table; D and trimming were obtained from the DNA. The sample yields tens of thousands of clones, about 70% seen once. CDR1 KGHDR and CDR2 SFDVKD come from the germline V gene. The CDR3 totals 16 residues. The V end was cut by 5 bases, the J end by 8 bases, with 21 bases between. The source of this sequence is a man in his 70s with active or convalescent COVID-19. The material sequenced was peripheral blood. J is TRBJ2-1 and V is TRBV24-1; a weak D match, TRBD1 (6 bases). The CDR3 DNA follows: TGTGCCACCAGTGTGACAGGAGGAAAGGGAAACTATGAGCAGTTCTTC. Residues: CATSVTGGKGNYEQFF.